Listed below are T cell receptor beta chains from one sample, sequenced in a study of CD4+ T cells in melanoma. Repertoires were generated with immunoSEQ multiplex PCR, while TCRdb's copy carries only in-frame clones and drops some. The table records tens of thousands of clones, 60% to 80% of them present only once. Sequencing used tumor tissue. Every receptor here comes from a human donor with melanoma. CDR3s include the opening cysteine and the closing phenylalanine or tryptophan. Each record gives: J gene, clone size, V gene, D gene, CDR3 DNA, CDR3 protein. The D gene is left open where the match is weak. Clone size is stated in some rows and not others, as once, few, many or a class when expanded.

j_call: TRBJ2-7; clone_size: NA; v_call: TRBV18; d_call: NA; cdr3_nt: TGTGCCAGCTCCCTCGGGCACGAGCAGTACTTC; cdr3_aa: CASSLGHEQYF
j_call: TRBJ1-1; clone_size: NA; v_call: TRBV13; d_call: NA; cdr3_nt: TGTGCCAGCAGCTTATTGAACACTGAAGCTTTCTTT; cdr3_aa: CASSLLNTEAFF
j_call: TRBJ2-1; clone_size: NA; v_call: TRBV7-2; d_call: NA; cdr3_nt: TGTGCCAGCAGCTTAGAGGTAGGGGTTAGAAATGAGCAGTTCTTC; cdr3_aa: CASSLEVGVRNEQFF
j_call: TRBJ1-1; clone_size: NA; v_call: TRBV4-1; d_call: NA; cdr3_nt: TGCGCCAGCAGCCAAGCCAGGAACACTGAAGCTTTCTTT; cdr3_aa: CASSQARNTEAFF
j_call: TRBJ1-6; clone_size: NA; v_call: TRBV28; d_call: NA; cdr3_nt: TGTGCCAGCAGTCATCCCAGTTGGGGCAGCTCCTATAATTCACCCCTCCACTTT; cdr3_aa: CASSHPSWGSSYNSPLHF
j_call: TRBJ2-7; clone_size: NA; v_call: TRBV4-3; d_call: NA; cdr3_nt: TGCGCCAGCAGCCAATTGAGGGGCGATGCCTACGAGCAGTACTTC; cdr3_aa: CASSQLRGDAYEQYF
j_call: TRBJ2-1; clone_size: once; v_call: TRBV9; d_call: NA; cdr3_nt: TGTGCCAGCAGCGGAAATTCTGGGAGCTCCTACAATGAGCAGTTCTTC; cdr3_aa: CASSGNSGSSYNEQFF
j_call: TRBJ1-1; clone_size: once; v_call: TRBV20-1; d_call: NA; cdr3_nt: TGCAGTGCCGCCACAAGCACTGAAGCTTTCTTT; cdr3_aa: CSAATSTEAFF
j_call: TRBJ2-1; clone_size: NA; v_call: TRBV4-1; d_call: NA; cdr3_nt: TGCGCCAGCAGCAGCCGGGGGTACAATGAGCAGTTCTTC; cdr3_aa: CASSSRGYNEQFF
j_call: TRBJ1-2; clone_size: NA; v_call: TRBV6-6; d_call: TRBD1; cdr3_nt: TGTGCCACTCTCGGGACAGCCCTAAACTATGGCTACACCTTC; cdr3_aa: CATLGTALNYGYTF
j_call: TRBJ2-1; clone_size: many; v_call: TRBV2; d_call: NA; cdr3_nt: TGTGCCAGCAGTGTAGACTCCTACAATGAGCAGTTCTTC; cdr3_aa: CASSVDSYNEQFF
j_call: TRBJ1-3; clone_size: NA; v_call: TRBV6-1; d_call: NA; cdr3_nt: TGTGCCAGCAGTGAAACCCAGAGCTCTGGAAACACCATATATTTT; cdr3_aa: CASSETQSSGNTIYF
j_call: TRBJ2-7; clone_size: NA; v_call: TRBV7-8; d_call: NA; cdr3_nt: TGTGCCAGCAGCTCCCATGGGGTCGAGCAGTACTTC; cdr3_aa: CASSSHGVEQYF
j_call: TRBJ2-1; clone_size: NA; v_call: TRBV5-1; d_call: TRBD1; cdr3_nt: TGCGCCAGCAGCCCCGGACAGGGCGGCGATGAGCAGTTCTTC; cdr3_aa: CASSPGQGGDEQFF
j_call: TRBJ1-2; clone_size: NA; v_call: TRBV5-1; d_call: NA; cdr3_nt: TGCGCCAGCAGCTTGGACAGTAACTATGGCTACACCTTC; cdr3_aa: CASSLDSNYGYTF
j_call: TRBJ2-3; clone_size: few; v_call: TRBV5-1; d_call: TRBD1; cdr3_nt: TGCGCCAGCAGCTTGACCCCTCCGGGACAGGGGGCGGATACGCAGTATTTT; cdr3_aa: CASSLTPPGQGADTQYF
j_call: TRBJ1-2; clone_size: NA; v_call: TRBV6-6; d_call: NA; cdr3_nt: TGTGCCAGCAGTTATGGGACGGGCTACACCTTC; cdr3_aa: CASSYGTGYTF
j_call: TRBJ1-4; clone_size: NA; v_call: TRBV14; d_call: NA; cdr3_nt: TGTGCCAGCAGCCAAGATTGGGCAGGTATTGGTGAAAAACTGTTTTTT; cdr3_aa: CASSQDWAGIGEKLFF
j_call: TRBJ1-2; clone_size: NA; v_call: TRBV6-5; d_call: TRBD1; cdr3_nt: TGTGCCAGCAGTCGACAGGGGAATGCCTATGGCTACACCTTC; cdr3_aa: CASSRQGNAYGYTF
j_call: TRBJ2-3; clone_size: NA; v_call: TRBV5-1; d_call: NA; cdr3_nt: TGCGCCAGCAGCCCTACGCCCCTTCGAGGCACAGATACGCAGTATTTT; cdr3_aa: CASSPTPLRGTDTQYF
j_call: TRBJ1-3; clone_size: NA; v_call: TRBV4-1; d_call: NA; cdr3_nt: TGCGCCAGCAGCAACGACAGGTTCGACTCTGGAAACACCATATATTTT; cdr3_aa: CASSNDRFDSGNTIYF
j_call: TRBJ2-5; clone_size: NA; v_call: TRBV10-3; d_call: NA; cdr3_nt: TGTGCCATCAGTCAGGGGGGCGGCGTTGGAGAGACCCAGTACTTC; cdr3_aa: CAISQGGGVGETQYF
j_call: TRBJ2-7; clone_size: many; v_call: TRBV11-2; d_call: TRBD1; cdr3_nt: TGTGCCAGCAGCCTCACAGGGGCCGAGCAGTACTTC; cdr3_aa: CASSLTGAEQYF
j_call: TRBJ2-7; clone_size: NA; v_call: TRBV11-2; d_call: TRBD1; cdr3_nt: TGTGCCAGCAGCGCCATAGGACAGGGTCGAGACGAGCAGTACTTC; cdr3_aa: CASSAIGQGRDEQYF
j_call: TRBJ1-4; clone_size: many; v_call: TRBV6-5; d_call: TRBD1; cdr3_nt: TGTGCCAGCAGTTTCGCAGGGGGTTCGGGAAAACTGTTTTTT; cdr3_aa: CASSFAGGSGKLFF
j_call: TRBJ1-1; clone_size: NA; v_call: TRBV7-9; d_call: NA; cdr3_nt: TGTGCCAGCAGCTCAGGACATCCTGAAGCTTTCTTT; cdr3_aa: CASSSGHPEAFF
j_call: TRBJ1-1; clone_size: medium-sized; v_call: TRBV27; d_call: NA; cdr3_nt: TGTGCCAGCAGTGCCTACGGGGGGTTGGCTTTCTTT; cdr3_aa: CASSAYGGLAFF
j_call: TRBJ2-1; clone_size: NA; v_call: TRBV6-1; d_call: NA; cdr3_nt: TGTGCCACCCTTTCGACCGAGCAGTTCTTC; cdr3_aa: CATLSTEQFF
j_call: TRBJ2-5; clone_size: NA; v_call: TRBV6-5; d_call: TRBD2; cdr3_nt: TGTGCCAGCCGATTGATTGGGGGGGTGGAGACCCAGTACTTC; cdr3_aa: CASRLIGGVETQYF
j_call: TRBJ2-3; clone_size: NA; v_call: TRBV29-1; d_call: TRBD2; cdr3_nt: TGCAGCGCCACTCCCATAGCGGGGGGGACAGATACGCAGTATTTT; cdr3_aa: CSATPIAGGTDTQYF
j_call: TRBJ1-2; clone_size: few; v_call: TRBV20-1; d_call: NA; cdr3_nt: TGCAGTGCTCTTACGGGGGGCTACACCTTC; cdr3_aa: CSALTGGYTF
j_call: TRBJ1-4; clone_size: few; v_call: TRBV6-6; d_call: NA; cdr3_nt: TGTGCCAGCAGCCGCGCCGGGATCGAGGGGGAAAAACTGTTTTTT; cdr3_aa: CASSRAGIEGEKLFF
j_call: TRBJ2-7; clone_size: NA; v_call: TRBV5-6; d_call: NA; cdr3_nt: TGTGCCAGCAGCATTACGGGGGACCCGGAGTCCTACGAGCAGTACTTC; cdr3_aa: CASSITGDPESYEQYF
j_call: TRBJ1-1; clone_size: once; v_call: TRBV7-9; d_call: NA; cdr3_nt: TGTGCCAGCAGCTTAGGGACTCTTGGAACTGAAGCTTTCTTT; cdr3_aa: CASSLGTLGTEAFF
j_call: TRBJ1-5; clone_size: NA; v_call: TRBV27; d_call: NA; cdr3_nt: TGTGCCAGCAGGGCCGGGGGGTCCAATCAGCCCCAGCATTTT; cdr3_aa: CASRAGGSNQPQHF
j_call: TRBJ2-3; clone_size: NA; v_call: TRBV27; d_call: NA; cdr3_nt: TGTGCCAGCTTAGGGTCAGGGACCCTGGCAGATACGCAGTATTTT; cdr3_aa: CASLGSGTLADTQYF
j_call: TRBJ2-7; clone_size: NA; v_call: TRBV7-6; d_call: NA; cdr3_nt: TGTGCCAGCAGCTTAGAGAGGGACGGATCCTACGAGCAGTACTTC; cdr3_aa: CASSLERDGSYEQYF
j_call: TRBJ1-2; clone_size: NA; v_call: TRBV7-2; d_call: NA; cdr3_nt: TGTGCCAGCTATTCTAACTATGGCTACACCTTC; cdr3_aa: CASYSNYGYTF
j_call: TRBJ2-2; clone_size: NA; v_call: TRBV7-2; d_call: TRBD2; cdr3_nt: TGTGCCAGCAGCCCCCCGGGGGGGGCCGGGGAGCTGTTTTTT; cdr3_aa: CASSPPGGAGELFF
j_call: TRBJ1-1; clone_size: NA; v_call: TRBV7-3; d_call: TRBD1; cdr3_nt: TGTGCCAGCAGCCCAACGGGTGACAGGGTCACTGAAGCTTTCTTT; cdr3_aa: CASSPTGDRVTEAFF